This is a list of T cell receptor beta chains from one sample in a study of CD8+CD57+ T cells in acquired aplastic anemia. TCRdb re-called the reads with MiXCR, one entry per CDR3 protein. The sample lists approximately 190,000 distinct CDR3 sequences; roughly half were seen once. What was sequenced was sorted CD4+, CD8+, or CD8+CD57+ T cells (not recorded which) from PBMCs. The source is a human donor with aplastic anemia. Both conserved end residues are part of each CDR3.

J gene | V gene | CDR3 protein
TRBJ1-1 | TRBV2 | CASTLGQGENTEAFF
TRBJ1-5 | TRBV20-1 | CSARVRGRVNLWPQHF
TRBJ1-1 | TRBV2 | CASRWDSPGTEAFF
TRBJ2-7 | TRBV25-1 | CASSKPGIRSYEQYF
TRBJ2-3 | TRBV20-1 | CSGDRQGLGTDTQYF
TRBJ2-1 | TRBV6-1 | CASSSGRFSYNEQFF
TRBJ1-5 | TRBV25-1 | CANSDYNQPQHF
TRBJ2-5 | TRBV25-1 | CASSELRSQETQYF
TRBJ2-2 | TRBV5-4 | CDSSLGTNTGELFF
TRBJ1-1 | TRBV2 | CASSERGWTEAFF
TRBJ2-7 | TRBV10-3 | CAISTGTGSYEQYF
TRBJ1-3 | TRBV20-1 | CSARAGSGNTIYF
TRBJ2-6 | TRBV15 | CATSRDIRIRGLTISGANVLTF
TRBJ1-2 | TRBV24-1 | CATSAGLRYGYTF
TRBJ2-3 | TRBV11-1 | CASSQNRNPRTDTQYF
TRBJ2-3 | TRBV11-1 | CASSSGREITDTQYF
TRBJ1-1 | TRBV28 | CASGGRVTEASF
TRBJ2-7 | TRBV11-1 | CASSRMAGTGGVGQYF
TRBJ1-4 | TRBV14 | CASSGQGPPNEKLFF
TRBJ2-5 | TRBV20-1 | CSAFQREEETQYF
TRBJ2-1 | TRBV4-3 | CASSQILRNEQFF
TRBJ2-7 | TRBV20-1 | CSARGEGLVF
TRBJ2-1 | TRBV20-1 | CSAPRQGGLFF
TRBJ2-7 | TRBV7-9 | CASRGDNSYEQYF
TRBJ2-7 | TRBV19 | CASLSKMRDEQYF
TRBJ2-7 | TRBV2 | CASSDYEQYF
TRBJ2-5 | TRBV12-3/TRBV12-4 | CASKQSSGELETQYF
TRBJ1-4 | TRBV9 | CASSRDVGNEKLFF
TRBJ2-3 | TRBV11-1 | CASSSGQFEADTQYF
TRBJ1-1 | TRBV7-2 | CASSLAQGGTEAFF
TRBJ2-2 | TRBV6-1 | CASSWGQLYTGELFF
TRBJ1-1 | TRBV10-3 | CAIKGQANTEAFF
TRBJ1-1 | TRBV7-9 | CASSTRQGHTEAFF
TRBJ2-5 | TRBV7-6 | CASSPPIGGETQYF
TRBJ2-7 | TRBV10-3 | CAISGALGAYEQYF
TRBJ1-2 | TRBV25-1 | CASSGGQGLMAGYTF
TRBJ2-7 | TRBV20-1 | CSARGPSLWRLRDRGHEQYF
TRBJ1-2 | TRBV3-1 | CASGGAQGYTF
TRBJ1-1 | TRBV25-1 | CASSEGGTAPDTEAFF
TRBJ1-5 | TRBV10-3 | CAISAGTGGSSNQPQHF
TRBJ2-1 | TRBV4-2 | CASSQGGTSLYDEQFF
TRBJ1-1 | TRBV7-9 | CASSTRQGHTKAFF
TRBJ1-1 | TRBV7-2 | CASSLALRTTEAFF
TRBJ2-7 | TRBV7-8 | CASSRASEQYF
TRBJ2-5 | TRBV19 | CASKIHAAGQETQYF
TRBJ2-3 | TRBV7-3 | CASSLRAGTSGRGTDTQYF
TRBJ1-1 | TRBV5-1 | CASSLVQLNTEAFF
TRBJ1-2 | TRBV19 | CASTPSPGDGYTF
TRBJ2-7 | TRBV10-2 | CASSESSTAGEQYF
TRBJ2-7 | TRBV5-4 | CASSLDAGGPFQAYEQYF
TRBJ2-7 | TRBV5-4 | CASSFGSYEQYF
TRBJ2-3 | TRBV4-1 | CASSQVGGSGRDRQYF
TRBJ2-1 | TRBV15 | CATSGGLANEQFF
TRBJ2-3 | TRBV7-9 | CASSLTHQGTDTQYF
TRBJ2-1 | TRBV19 | CASMGQFGNEQFF
TRBJ1-2 | TRBV19 | CASSLGTAAHGYTF
TRBJ1-1 | TRBV5-6 | CASSPSGGSNTEAFF